This TCR beta chain stems from a study of T cells after yellow fever vaccination (dated by TCRdb to about 2019). Concerning the study at large: The SMART-Seq v4 Ultra Low Input RNA kit was used to prepare libraries from fractions with low cell numbers. To follow T-cell clones before and after both primary and booster YFV17D yellow fever vaccination, bulk TCR alpha and beta repertoires underwent longitudinal sequencing. Two healthy male donors made up the cohort, one aged 18 to 30 years and the other aged 30 to 40 years. Bulk PBMC replicates and cell subsets were isolated from blood drawn at multiple timepoints before and after both primary and secondary immunization. The full study reports these points: After the booster, most of the clones that had expanded following primary vaccination were detected again (just under 97% of CD4 and roughly 90% of CD8), which suggests that memory was broadly maintained. Computational filtering was needed because FACS-sorted repertoires could contain abundant contaminating clonotypes from the bulk population. Compared with the primary T-cell response, the secondary T-cell response was faster but weaker, reaching its peak on day 5 rather than on day 15. A small fraction of clonotypes showed up in both the CD4 and CD8 compartments, probably as a result of convergent recombination. Because only a couple of donors were included in the study, the extent to which the findings can be generalized is limited.

The treatment or condition label here, explained by the study, means: live attenuated yellow fever vaccine strain. At every blood-draw timepoint, two biological replicates of bulk PBMCs were collected. A standard Ficoll-Paque protocol was used to isolate PBMCs from peripheral blood. TriZol was used to extract RNA from bulk PBMCs, from CD4 and CD8 fractions, and from dextramer-positive and dextramer-negative fractions. TCR cDNA was synthesized by 5'RACE template switching, through which a universal primer site and unique molecular identifiers were introduced. Priming of cDNA synthesis was performed from both the TCR alpha and TCR beta constant segments. Libraries were amplified in two PCR steps, with sample barcodes and sequencing adapters added in the second step. Sequencing of the libraries was done on either Illumina HiSeq 2500 (2x100 bp) or NovaSeq (2x150 bp). In the original analysis: MIGEC was used to demultiplex reads and collapse the reads into UMI consensus sequences, and MiXCR was used for V(D)J alignment. Using edgeR on replicate PBMC samples, clonotypes were called vaccine-responding if FDR was below 0.01 and the log2 fold change was above 5 up to day 15. CD4 or CD8 identity was assigned to each bulk clonotype according to whether the clonotype was present at higher abundance in the sequenced CD4 repertoire or the sequenced CD8 repertoire. The public reads were reanalyzed by TCRdb: fastp trimming at Q25, MiXCR alignment, in-frame beta chains only. Every CDR3 protein is listed once, alongside the most common genes and DNA of its rows. The V and J calls come from TCRdb's annotation, not from the publication. The sample data list 450,000 to 550,000 distinct CDR3 sequences, and less than 20% of these were observed just once. Roughly an eighth of the sample rests with the top ten.

This clonotype was seen a few times. Its specific antigen is unknown. No base-level quality is on record; no much larger clone is a single base apart. The CDR3 numbers 15 residues from cysteine through phenylalanine. Kept here is only the CDR3 DNA, which spans 45 bases and is read in frame from base 1. The junction carries 13 bases between V and J, which are trimmed by 0 bases and 4 bases respectively. CDR1 and CDR2 (KGHSY, FQNENV) derive from the germline V gene. The sequence links TRBV16 to TRBJ2-7; the D segment may tentatively be TRBD1 or TRBD2, each giving 5 matched bases. The TCR comes from a man under 40 who received the YFV17D yellow fever vaccine. The material sequenced was PBMCs, taken 15 days after the yellow fever booster vaccination. CDR3 protein: CASSQSGVREYEQYF. The sequenced DNA: TGTGCCAGCAGCCAATCGGGGGTGAGGGAGTACGAGCAGTACTTC.